The clone carrying this T cell receptor beta chain was seen a few times. This sample is part of a study of blood T cell repertoires in COVID-19. Study summary: Samples came from the United States, Italy and Spain, spanning acute and convalescent COVID-19. Sample material is recorded as cDNA or gDNA derived from T cells, B-cell-depleted T cells, or PBMCs.

The CDR3 spans 15 residues. Germline V gives CDR1 SGHDN, CDR2 FVKESK. V dropped 4 bases and J dropped 0; count of bases not matched to a gene: 0. Authors' processing steps: It was from reference gene primer amplification that nucleated cell counts were estimated. Method: immunoSEQ multiplex PCR; TCRdb's copy keeps in-frame clones and lacks some. That table furnishes V, J and clone size, whereas the DNA furnished D and trimming. The sample holds roughly 53,000 clones, 90% seen once. The source is a human donor in a cohort sampled during active COVID-19. Sequenced: peripheral blood. V usage is TRBV14 and J usage is TRBJ2-2; 9 nucleotides match TRBD1. The CDR3 DNA reads as TGTGCCAGCAGCCGACAGGGGGCGAACACCGGGGAGCTGTTTTTT. Translated, it gives CASSRQGANTGELFF.